These 18 T cell receptor beta chains share one sample of origin, sequenced in a study of CD8 T cells in Susac syndrome (dated by TCRdb to between 2017 and 2020). Library generation was performed with the immunoSEQ multiplex PCR assay. RNA was extracted using the RNeasy kit, and roughly 0.45 to 1 ug of the RNA was reverse transcribed with random hexamers. TCRdb reworked the public reads: Q25 trimming with fastp, MiXCR clone assembly, productive beta chains retained. One record per CDR3 amino acid sequence lists the most common genes and DNA. A total of approximately 110,000 distinct CDR3 sequences appear in this sample, 85% to 95% of them only once. The top ten hold roughly 0.32% of the sample. Sequenced input: CD8+ T cells from PBMCs. All receptors derive from a human donor with multiple sclerosis.

This chain uses TRBV7-2 with TRBJ2-1, with D hard to call. Germline V CDR1 and CDR2: SGHTA, FQGNSA. V lost 4 bases and J 3 bases, leaving 4 bases between the germline ends. This CDR3 spans 12 amino acids. CDR3 protein: CASSSYYNEQFF. The CDR3 DNA is TGTGCCAGCAGCTCCTACTACAATGAGCAGTTCTTC. The full variable domain, its missing parts supplied by reference TRBV7-2 and TRBJ2-1, is GAGVSQSPSNKVTEKGKDVELRCDPISGHTALYWYRQSLGQGLEFLIYFQGNSAPDKSGLPSDRFSAERTGGSVSTLTIQRTQQEDSAVYLCASSSYYNEQFFGPGTRLTVL.

The V call is TRBV20-1, the J call TRBJ1-1, with TRBD1 as a possible D gene (5 bases). The germline V gene has CDR1 DFQATT and CDR2 SNEGSKA (reference sequence). This CDR3 has 13 amino acids. V was shortened by 3 bases and J by 5 bases, with 13 bases between the two germline ends. The CDR3 DNA reads TGCAGTGCTAGCCCGGCAGGGTCGACTGAAGCTTTCTTT. Protein: CSASPAGSTEAFF.

As DNA, the CDR3 is TGTGCCAGCAGCTTCCAGGGGGCTGGCGAGCAGTACTTC. Translation: CASSFQGAGEQYF. This sequence joins TRBV7-9 and TRBJ2-7; 8 bases are a match to TRBD1. The V gene end was trimmed by 3 bases and the J gene end by 6 bases; junction bases not matched to a gene: 4. In germline, CDR1 is SEHNR, CDR2 FQNEAQ (reference sequence). This CDR3 region has 13 residues.

The chain joins TRBV7-9 to TRBJ1-1; D call uncertain. Trimming pared 3 bases from V and 1 base from J, leaving 12 bases between. The germline V gene encodes CDR1 SEHNR and CDR2 FQNEAQ (reference sequence). The CDR3 has 15 residues. DNA for the CDR3: TGTGCCAGCAGCTTCTTTAGGCCCACGAACACTGAAGCTTTCTTT. Translated, it gives CASSFFRPTNTEAFF.

This sequence joins TRBV28 and TRBJ2-3, with 7 bases lining up with TRBD1. Per germline, CDR1 MDHEN and CDR2 SYDVKM. V dropped 5 bases and J dropped 2; count of bases not matched to a gene: 7. The CDR3 runs 15 residues. CDR3 DNA sequence: TGTGCCAGCAGTGTCGGGACAGTGGCCACAGATACGCAGTATTTT. It codes for CASSVGTVATDTQYF.

The chain joins TRBV12-3 or TRBV12-4 to TRBJ2-1; 7 bases map to TRBD2. The CDR3 spans 16 residues. The ends lost 4 bases at V and 6 bases at J; junction bases unmatched: 12. CDR3 DNA: TGTGCCAGCAGTTCCCGGGACTACGTGACTGGCAATGAGCAGTTCTTC. Translating it yields CASSSRDYVTGNEQFF.

The chain's CDR3 is CASSAGTSNEQFF. In DNA form, the CDR3 reads TGTGCCAGCAGTGCCGGGACTAGCAATGAGCAGTTCTTC. The genes are TRBV6-4 and TRBJ2-1, with 8 positions matching TRBD2. Trimming took 4 bases from V and 6 from J; bases not matched to a gene: 2. The CDR3 has 13 amino acids. Germline V CDR1 and CDR2: MRHNA, SNTAGT.

This clonotype was detected only a few times. The CDR3: CATSSPGSYEQYV. The CDR3 coding sequence is TGTGCCACCAGCAGCCCTGGCTCCTACGAGCAGTACGTC. The V call is TRBV15, the J call TRBJ2-7, with D uncertain. The germline CDR1 and CDR2 sequences are LNHNV and YYDKDF (reference sequence). Trimming shortened V by 3 bases and J by 0 bases, and 6 bases separated the two germline ends. The CDR3 consists of 13 residues.

There are a few counts of this clonotype. V gene TRBV5-1 combines with J gene TRBJ2-4, with 7 bases lining up with TRBD1. Germline V gene lookup returns CDR1 SGHRS and CDR2 YFSETQ. CDR3 length equals 17 residues. The junction had 7 bases not matched to a gene; V was cut back by 1 base and J by 0 bases. DNA for the CDR3: TGCGCCAGCAGCTTGTTCTTACAGGGGATAGCCAAAAACATTCAGTACTTC. Translating it yields CASSLFLQGIAKNIQYF.

The genes are TRBV28 and TRBJ1-5, with D tentatively TRBD1 (5 bases). The V end lost 2 bases, the J end lost 1 base, and 12 bases lay between the germline ends. This CDR3 is built from 16 residues. Germline values: CDR1 MDHEN, CDR2 SYDVKM. CDR3 in amino acids: CASSLTAGGSNQPQHF. The CDR3 DNA follows: TGTGCCAGCAGTTTAACCGCGGGGGGAAGCAATCAGCCCCAGCATTTT.

The chain is built from TRBV5-6 and TRBJ2-5; 12 nucleotides agree with TRBD2. The CDR3 has 16 residues. The germline gives CDR1 SGHDT, CDR2 YYEEEE. The V and J ends lost 2 bases and 1 base, in that order; junction bases with no gene match: 3. CDR3 residues: CASSFPSGGAQETQYF. CDR3 nucleotide sequence: TGTGCCAGCAGCTTTCCTAGCGGGGGGGCCCAAGAGACCCAGTACTTC.

V is TRBV13 and J is TRBJ1-2; TRBD1 matches 8 bases. This CDR3 comprises 16 residues. J lost 3 bases, V lost 4 bases, and 10 bases had no gene match. Germline lookup yields CDR1 PRHDT and CDR2 FYEKMQ (reference sequence). In nucleotides, the CDR3 is TGTGCCAGCAGCTCCCTTCGACAGGGGCCCTACTATGGCTACACCTTC. Translating it yields CASSSLRQGPYYGYTF.

This chain uses TRBV24-1 with TRBJ2-2; D is possibly TRBD2 (5 bases). The length of the CDR3 is 14 residues. The germline CDR1 and CDR2 sequences are KGHDR and SFDVKD. V lost 6 bases to trimming and J lost 2 bases, with 9 bases between them. The CDR3 sequence is CATSPRLNTGELFF. CDR3 nucleotides: TGTGCCACCAGTCCTAGACTAAACACCGGGGAGCTGTTTTTT.

This clonotype was found once. The chain has TRBV25-1 and TRBJ1-1; a possible D gene is TRBD1 (5 bases). This CDR3 is built from 16 residues. Germline loops: CDR1 MGHDK, CDR2 SYGVNS. The V gene lost 4 bases and the J gene lost 6 bases, with 21 bases spanning the gap. CDR3 loop: CASSGLKTGTASEAFF. The CDR3 DNA is TGTGCCAGCAGTGGCCTCAAGACGGGGACGGCCTCTGAAGCTTTCTTT.

The sample holds a few counts of this clonotype. The chain recombines TRBV27 with TRBJ2-7; the D gene could be TRBD1 or TRBD2 (5 bases each). V shed 5 bases and J shed 2 bases, with 10 bases lying between them. The germline gives CDR1 MNHEY, CDR2 SMNVEV (reference sequence). The length of the CDR3 is 13 residues. CDR3 region: CASSPGRTYEQYF. In DNA, the CDR3 is TGTGCCAGCAGTCCGGGACGGACCTACGAGCAGTACTTC.

The chain uses TRBV6-5 and TRBJ2-7; 7 bases fit TRBD1. The CDR3 is 17 amino acids. J gave up 2 bases and V 5 bases, and 15 bases lay outside the gene matches. CDR1 is MNHEY, CDR2 SVGAGI, per germline. CDR3 loop: CASSNPEVTGIPYEQYF. The CDR3 DNA reads TGTGCCAGCAGTAACCCCGAGGTGACAGGGATTCCCTACGAGCAGTACTTC.

The rearrangement links TRBV15 to TRBJ2-2; the D gene is possibly TRBD2 (6 bases). V lost 1 base, J lost 7 bases, and 10 bases lay in between. The length of the CDR3 is 14 residues. Germline lookup yields CDR1 LNHNV and CDR2 YYDKDF (reference sequence). CDR3 in DNA: TGTGCCACCAGCAGAGTGGAGGGGATCGGGGAGCTGTTTTTT. Amino acid sequence: CATSRVEGIGELFF.

This chain links TRBV7-9 with TRBJ1-2, with D possibly matching TRBD1 (6 bases). V dropped 1 base and J dropped 6 bases, with 15 bases sitting between them. CDR1 and CDR2 from the germline V gene are SEHNR and FQNEAQ (reference sequence). This CDR3 spans 15 amino acids. The chain's CDR3 is CASSLGQQGRDGYTF. For the CDR3, the DNA is TGTGCCAGCAGCTTAGGACAACAGGGTCGTGATGGCTACACCTTC. Based on the CDR3 plus reference TRBV7-9 and TRBJ1-2, the full variable domain is DTGVSQNPRHKITKRGQNVTFRCDPISEHNRLYWYRQTLGQGPEFLTYFQNEAQLEKSRLLSDRFSAERPKGSFSTLEIQRTEQGDSAMYLCASSLGQQGRDGYTFGSGTRLTVV.